These 24 T cell receptor beta chains share one sample of origin, sequenced in a study of beta chain features in type 1 diabetes. Regarding the study as a whole: A moderate, significant TCRB CDR3 shortening appeared in type 1 diabetes across four CD4+ subsets.

The investigators reverse transcribed all of the isolated RNA, so they sequenced expressed TCRB transcripts. Sequencing used immunoSEQ multiplex PCR; TCRdb keeps in-frame clones, though not all of them. The sample records over 200,000 clones, roughly 11% being singletons. For these receptors, no antigen is known. Sequenced input: naive CD4+ T cells from blood. The receptors shown here come from a man younger than 45 with type 1 diabetes.

This clone has a handful of counts. V gene TRBV4-1 combines with J gene TRBJ2-1; unclear D gene. CDR3 length equals 14 residues. The germline CDR1 and CDR2 sequences are MGHRA and YSYEKL. Deletions cut 1 base from V and 10 bases from J, with 14 bases between. The CDR3 region is CASSQGAFPSEQFF. The CDR3 nucleotides read TGCGCCAGCAGCCAAGGGGCTTTTCCCAGCGAGCAGTTCTTC.

The chain joins TRBV20-1 to TRBJ2-3, with a possible D match to TRBD2 (5 bases). Per germline, CDR1 DFQATT and CDR2 SNEGSKA (reference sequence). The CDR3 is 11 residues long. V lost 0 bases and J lost 8, with 6 bases in between. CDR3 DNA: TGCAGTGCTAGAGATCGGGGTACGCAGTATTTT. Encoded protein: CSARDRGTQYF.

The sample holds a few counts of this clone. The gene calls are TRBV2 and TRBJ2-2; perhaps TRBD2 as D (5 bases). There are 13 residues in the CDR3. CDR1 is SNHLY and CDR2 is FYNNEI in the germline V gene. Trimming left V 4 bases short and J 5 bases short, with 8 bases between. For the CDR3, the DNA is TGTGCCAGCAGTGTCCAGCGGACCGGGGAGCTGTTTTTT. Protein product: CASSVQRTGELFF.

This clone was counted between two and nine times. V gene TRBV11-1 combines with J gene TRBJ2-7, with D maybe TRBD1 (6 bases). Between the trimmed V and J ends, which lost 3 bases and 3 bases, there was a span of 12 bases. Germline CDR1 SGHAT, CDR2 FQDESV (reference sequence). The CDR3 length is 14 residues. Here the CDR3 DNA reads TGTGCCAGCAGCTTGGGACAACTACACTACGAGCAGTACTTC. It yields the protein CASSLGQLHYEQYF.

The chain links TRBV9 to TRBJ2-5; D unclear. The germline V gene encodes CDR1 SGDLS and CDR2 YYNGEE. The CDR3 has 14 amino acids. The V end was cut by 0 bases, the J end by 2 bases, with 8 bases between. The CDR3 nucleotides are TGTGCCAGCAGCGTAGACGTCGGGCAAGAGACCCAGTACTTC. This sequence encodes CASSVDVGQETQYF.

This sequence joins TRBV7-9 and TRBJ2-2; D possibly corresponds to TRBD1 (6 bases). Germline CDR1 SEHNR, CDR2 FQNEAQ (reference sequence). The germline V and J ends were trimmed by 2 bases and 4 bases, with 11 bases remaining between them. This CDR3 has 15 residues. This CDR3 is CASSLTRGRTGELFF. The CDR3 nucleotides are TGTGCCAGCAGCTTAACCAGGGGTCGCACCGGGGAGCTGTTTTTT.

The rearrangement links TRBV9 to TRBJ2-1, with 12 bases matching TRBD2. Germline-derived CDR1 and CDR2 are SGDLS and YYNGEE. The CDR3 has 15 residues. V was clipped by 4 bases and J by 7 bases; unmatched bases: 6. The DNA of the CDR3 is TGTGCCAGCAGCCTAGCGGGGGGGCAGTGGAATGAGCAGTTCTTC. As protein: CASSLAGGQWNEQFF.

This clone was recorded a few times. Different DNA sequences within this sample yield the same CDR3. The chain carries TRBV15 and TRBJ2-4, with D possibly being TRBD2 (5 bases). Germline V gives CDR1 LNHNV, CDR2 YYDKDF (reference sequence). This CDR3 region has 14 residues. V was trimmed by 5 bases and J by 0 bases, leaving 8 bases between them. This CDR3 is CATSRDLAKNIQYF. The CDR3 coding sequence is TGTGCCACCAGCCGGGATCTAGCCAAAAACATTCAGTACTTC.

There are a few counts of this clone. This sequence joins TRBV30 and TRBJ1-2; perhaps TRBD1 as D (5 bases). From germline, CDR1 is GTSNPN and CDR2 SVGIG (reference sequence). The CDR3 contains 12 residues. V dropped 8 bases and J dropped 0 bases, with 10 bases sitting between them. The DNA for the CDR3 is TGTGCCAATGGACAAGCTAACTATGGCTACACCTTC. Translated: CANGQANYGYTF.

The chain uses TRBV29-1 and TRBJ2-1; 12 nucleotides agree with TRBD2. The germline gives CDR1 SQVTM, CDR2 ANQGSEA. This CDR3 has 14 residues. Trimming took 7 bases from V and 9 from J; bases not matched to a gene: 10. The CDR3 nucleotides read TGCAGCGGAGGGTGGACTAGCGGGGCGGGTGAGCAGTTCTTC. Translating gives CSGGWTSGAGEQFF.

V gene TRBV19 combines with J gene TRBJ2-7, with TRBD1 matching 9 bases. J gave up 2 bases and V 11 bases, and 13 bases lay outside the gene matches. Germline values: CDR1 LNHDA, CDR2 SQIVND (reference sequence). The CDR3 is 15 residues long. CDR3 in DNA: TGTGCCGGCCCCACAGTGGGGACAGGGCCCTACGAGCAGTACTTC. This sequence encodes CAGPTVGTGPYEQYF.

This clone was picked up a small number of times. The genes are TRBV7-9 and TRBJ1-4; possible D gene TRBD1, 5 bases. V was shortened by 0 bases and J by 1 base, with 6 bases between the two germline ends. The CDR3 runs to 15 residues. Germline values: CDR1 SEHNR, CDR2 FQNEAQ (reference sequence). The CDR3 region is CASSLADRTNEKLFF. The CDR3 nucleotides read TGTGCCAGCAGCTTAGCAGACAGAACTAATGAAAAACTGTTTTTT.

The table lists this clone with a few counts. The chain employs TRBV7-2 and TRBJ2-7; the match to TRBD1 covers 9 bases. V lost 4 bases and J lost 2; bases outside the gene matches: 3. The CDR3 consists of 14 residues. The germline CDR1 and CDR2 sequences are SGHTA and FQGNSA. The CDR3 loop reads CASSSGTGTYEQYF. Written as DNA, the CDR3 is TGTGCCAGCAGCTCCGGGACAGGGACCTACGAGCAGTACTTC.

The V call is TRBV28, the J call TRBJ1-2; D uncertain. V gave up 1 base and J gave up 0 bases, with 6 bases separating them. CDR1 and CDR2 from the germline V gene are MDHEN and SYDVKM. CDR3 length: 14 residues. The CDR3 spells CASSLYGTNYGYTF. The CDR3 bases are TGTGCCAGCAGTTTATACGGGACTAACTATGGCTACACCTTC.

This clone came up a few times. The V call is TRBV2, the J call TRBJ1-2; D ambiguous. Trimming took off 2 bases at V and 8 bases at J, with 6 bases between the two ends. Per the germline V gene, CDR1 is SNHLY and CDR2 is FYNNEI. The CDR3 is 11 amino acids. CDR3 protein: CASSERGGYTF. The CDR3 region has the DNA TGTGCCAGCAGTGAACGAGGGGGCTACACCTTC.

This clone was seen only a few times. V is TRBV1 and J is TRBJ1-2; TRBD1, as called in the table, went unchecked against the DNA. TRBV1 is a recognized pseudogene. The length of the CDR3 is 9 residues. CDR3 loop: CTSSGGYTF. In DNA form, the CDR3 reads TGCACCAGCAGCGGCGGCTACACCTTC.

This clone was recorded a few times. V gene TRBV29-1 combines with J gene TRBJ2-3; 9 positions match TRBD1. CDR1 is SQVTM and CDR2 is ANQGSEA in the germline V gene. V lost 7 bases, J lost 2 bases, and 7 bases stayed unmatched. This CDR3 is 14 amino acids long. The CDR3 is CSAGQGIATDTQYF. The CDR3 DNA reads as TGCAGCGCCGGACAGGGGATTGCCACAGATACGCAGTATTTT.

The genes are TRBV6-6 and TRBJ2-5, with 11 bases lining up with TRBD1. Germline trimming cut 8 bases from V and 4 bases from J; bases unmatched to any gene: 6. From germline, CDR1 is MNHNY and CDR2 SVGAGI (reference sequence). This CDR3 is built from 14 residues. As DNA, the CDR3 is TGTGCCAGCCGTTTGGGACAGGGGGGAGAGACCCAGTACTTC. Its protein product is CASRLGQGGETQYF.

The rearrangement links TRBV28 to TRBJ1-5; D may be TRBD1 (6 bases). Per germline, CDR1 MDHEN and CDR2 SYDVKM. The CDR3 is 15 amino acids. V was cut by 6 bases and J by 4 bases, with 16 bases left in between. The CDR3: CASSPTGLGNQPQHF. CDR3 nucleotide sequence: TGTGCCAGCAGCCCCACAGGGTTGGGGAATCAGCCCCAGCATTTT.

This clone was recorded a few times. The V call is TRBV7-3, the J call TRBJ2-3; 11 bases map to TRBD2. Germline V lookup: CDR1 SGHTA, CDR2 FQGTGA. Trimming removed 8 bases from V and 2 bases from J; junction bases left unmatched: 3. There are 14 residues in the CDR3. CDR3: CASGSGGATDTQYF. As DNA, the CDR3 is TGTGCCAGCGGTAGCGGGGGGGCCACAGATACGCAGTATTTT.

This clone was seen a handful of times. CDR3: CASSPILAEVYNEQFF. In nucleotides, the CDR3 is TGTGCCAGCAGCCCAATACTAGCGGAAGTCTACAATGAGCAGTTCTTC. J is TRBJ2-1 and V is TRBV7-6; 8 bases are shared with TRBD2. Losses at the gene ends were 5 bases for V and 3 bases for J; bases not matched to a gene: 9. In germline, CDR1 is SGHVS, CDR2 FNYEAQ. The CDR3 extends over 16 amino acids.

This clone was seen more than once but under ten times. The gene calls are TRBV4-3 and TRBJ2-3; 9 bases line up with TRBD1. Germline V lookup: CDR1 LGHNA, CDR2 YSLEER. The CDR3 consists of 15 residues. Trimming took 4 bases from V and 2 from J; bases not matched to a gene: 4. For the CDR3, the DNA is TGCGCCAGCAGCCCTGGACAGGGGAACACAGATACGCAGTATTTT. It encodes CASSPGQGNTDTQYF.

V and J are TRBV19 and TRBJ2-2; TRBD1 matches at 10 bases. Germline loops: CDR1 LNHDA, CDR2 SQIVND (reference sequence). The CDR3 runs to 14 residues. With 7 bases clipped from V and 4 bases from J, the junction kept 3 bases outside the gene matches. The CDR3: CASNDRGPTGELFF. CDR3 sequence (DNA): TGTGCCAGTAACGACAGGGGGCCCACCGGGGAGCTGTTTTTT.

CDR3 residues: CASSITRQNTEAFF. For the CDR3, the DNA is TGTGCCAGTAGTATTACCAGACAGAACACTGAAGCTTTCTTT. J is TRBJ1-1 and V is TRBV19; D gene uncertain. V was pared by 3 bases and J by 1 base, with 9 bases between. The CDR3 has 14 residues. Germline-derived CDR1 and CDR2 are LNHDA and SQIVND (reference sequence).